The clone carrying this T cell receptor beta chain was picked up many times. Antigen unknown. The data were taken from a study of human T cells and chemical hapten exposure. Across the whole study: Researchers reported sensitizing an approximately 2 cm by approximately 2 cm upper inner arm skin site with 2% DPC. The study, taken as a whole, reports: Relative to controls, expanded TCRs formed significantly more large CDR3 similarity clusters.

Time point meaning: patch test 3, about 24 weeks after DPC sensitization. Treatment given: therapeutic diphenylcyclopropenone sensitization with weekly scalp DPC. TCRdb recomputed calls from the RACE reads with MiXCR, one row per CDR3 protein. Here the sample spans 55,000 to 80,000 distinct CDR3 sequences, approximately 10% being singletons. The receptor's source is a woman between 25 and 40 years old with alopecia areata. Some clones in this sample may be carry-over from other donors' samples. The sequences come from whole blood, collected in connection with sensitization to the hapten diphenylcyclopropenone (DPC).

CDR3 nucleotides: TGTGCCAGCACCCCTACAGAGAGAAACCCCTACGAGCAGTACTTC. Its translation: CASTPTERNPYEQYF. This chain links TRBV28 with TRBJ2-7; the D is unclear. Germline CDR1 is MDHEN and CDR2 is SYDVKM. The CDR3 totals 15 residues. Trimming left V 7 bases short and J 2 bases short, with 18 bases between.